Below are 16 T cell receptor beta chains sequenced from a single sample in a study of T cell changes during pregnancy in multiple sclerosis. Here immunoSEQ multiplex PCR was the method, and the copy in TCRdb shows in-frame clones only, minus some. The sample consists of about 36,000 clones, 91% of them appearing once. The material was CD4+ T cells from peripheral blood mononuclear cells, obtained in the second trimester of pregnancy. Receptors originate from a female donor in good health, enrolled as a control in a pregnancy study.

Here the CDR3 DNA reads TGTGCCAGCAGCGTAGCTACGGGACAGGGTTTCGAGCAGTACTTC. This sequence encodes CASSVATGQGFEQYF. V usage is TRBV9 and J usage is TRBJ2-7, with TRBD1 matching over 9 bases. Trimming at V came to 0 bases and at J to 6 bases, leaving 7 bases not matched to a gene. The germline CDR1 and CDR2 sequences are SGDLS and YYNGEE. This CDR3 is built from 15 residues.

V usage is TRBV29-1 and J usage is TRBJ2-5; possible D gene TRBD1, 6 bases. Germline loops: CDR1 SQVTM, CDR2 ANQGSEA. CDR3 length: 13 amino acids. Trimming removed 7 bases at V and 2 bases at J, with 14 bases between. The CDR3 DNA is TGCAGCGAAACAGGGTTACAACAAGAGACCCAGTACTTC. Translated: CSETGLQQETQYF.

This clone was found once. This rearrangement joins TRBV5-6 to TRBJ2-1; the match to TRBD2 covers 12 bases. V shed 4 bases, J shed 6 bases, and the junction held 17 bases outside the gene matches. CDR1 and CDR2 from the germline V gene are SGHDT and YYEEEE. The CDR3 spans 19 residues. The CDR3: CASSQTQVLAGGEGNEQFF. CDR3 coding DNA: TGTGCCAGCAGCCAGACCCAGGTACTAGCGGGAGGAGAGGGCAATGAGCAGTTCTTC.

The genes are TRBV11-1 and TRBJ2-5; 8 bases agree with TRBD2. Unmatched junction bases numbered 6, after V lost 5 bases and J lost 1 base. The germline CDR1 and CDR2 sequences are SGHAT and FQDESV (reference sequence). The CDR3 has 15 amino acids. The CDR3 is CASSLIAGGQETQYF. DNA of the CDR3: TGTGCCAGCAGCCTTATTGCGGGAGGCCAAGAGACCCAGTACTTC.

As DNA, the CDR3 is TGCGCCAGCTCCGGGACAGGGGTAGAGACCCAGTACTTC. Amino acid sequence: CASSGTGVETQYF. The chain couples TRBV5-1 to TRBJ2-5; TRBD1 matches at 10 bases. The CDR3 loop spans 13 amino acids. V gave up 7 bases and J gave up 4 bases; unmatched junction bases: 4. The germline gives CDR1 SGHRS, CDR2 YFSETQ.

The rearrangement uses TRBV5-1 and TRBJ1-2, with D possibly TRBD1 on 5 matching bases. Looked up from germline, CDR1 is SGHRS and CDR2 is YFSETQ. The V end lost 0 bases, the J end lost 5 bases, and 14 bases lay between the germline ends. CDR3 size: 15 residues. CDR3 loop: CASSLGLQGWYGYTF. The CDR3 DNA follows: TGCGCCAGCAGCTTGGGACTGCAGGGATGGTATGGCTACACCTTC.

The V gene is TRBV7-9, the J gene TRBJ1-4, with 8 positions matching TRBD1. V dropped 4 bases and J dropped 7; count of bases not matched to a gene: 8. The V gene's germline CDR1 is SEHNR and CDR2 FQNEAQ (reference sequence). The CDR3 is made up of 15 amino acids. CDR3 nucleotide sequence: TGTGCCAGCAGCTCCGGACAGGGAGGGAGTGAAAAACTGTTTTTT. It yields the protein CASSSGQGGSEKLFF.

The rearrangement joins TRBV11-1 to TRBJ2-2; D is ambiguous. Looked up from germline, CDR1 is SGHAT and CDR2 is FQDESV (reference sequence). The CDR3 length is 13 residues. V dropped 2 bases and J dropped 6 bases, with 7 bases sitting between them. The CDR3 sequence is CASSLSLAGELFF. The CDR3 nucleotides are TGTGCCAGCAGCTTAAGCTTAGCCGGGGAGCTGTTTTTT.

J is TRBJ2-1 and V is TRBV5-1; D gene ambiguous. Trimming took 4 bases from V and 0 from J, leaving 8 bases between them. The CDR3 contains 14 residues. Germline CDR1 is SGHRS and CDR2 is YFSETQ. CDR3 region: CASSTRSSYNEQFF. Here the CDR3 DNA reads TGCGCCAGCAGCACGAGGAGCTCCTACAATGAGCAGTTCTTC.

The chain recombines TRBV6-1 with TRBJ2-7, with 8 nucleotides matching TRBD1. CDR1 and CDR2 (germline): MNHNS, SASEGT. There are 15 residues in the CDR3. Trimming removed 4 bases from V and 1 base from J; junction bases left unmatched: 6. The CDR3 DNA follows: TGTGCCAGCAGTGTGGGGGACAGGAGATCCTACGAGCAGTACTTC. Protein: CASSVGDRRSYEQYF.

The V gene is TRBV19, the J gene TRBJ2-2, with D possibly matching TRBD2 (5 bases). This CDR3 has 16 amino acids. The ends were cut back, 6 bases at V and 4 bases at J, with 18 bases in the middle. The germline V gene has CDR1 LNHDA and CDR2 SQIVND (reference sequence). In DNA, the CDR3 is TGTGCCAGTAGCCTCCCGGACTTGTGGGGCACCGGGGAGCTGTTTTTT. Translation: CASSLPDLWGTGELFF. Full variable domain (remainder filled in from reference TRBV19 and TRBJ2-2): DGGITQSPKYLFRKEGQNVTLSCEQNLNHDAMYWYRQDPGQGLRLIYYSQIVNDFQKGDIAEGYSVSREKKESFPLTVTSAQKNPTAFYLCASSLPDLWGTGELFFGEGSRLTVL.

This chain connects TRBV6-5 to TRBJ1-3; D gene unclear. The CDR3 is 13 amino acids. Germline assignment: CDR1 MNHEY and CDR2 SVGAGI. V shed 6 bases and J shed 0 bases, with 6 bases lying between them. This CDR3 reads CASREGSGNTIYF. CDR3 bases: TGTGCCAGCAGGGAGGGCTCTGGAAACACCATATATTTT.

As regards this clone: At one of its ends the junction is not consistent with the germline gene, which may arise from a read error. CDR3 sequence (DNA): TGTGCCATTAGTGGGACTAGCGGGAGTACTTCCTACGAGCAGTACTTC. Amino acids: CAISGTSGSTSYEQYF. V and J are TRBV10-3 and TRBJ2-7; 14 bases match TRBD2. The V gene's germline CDR1 is ENHRY and CDR2 SYGVKD. This CDR3 region has 16 residues.

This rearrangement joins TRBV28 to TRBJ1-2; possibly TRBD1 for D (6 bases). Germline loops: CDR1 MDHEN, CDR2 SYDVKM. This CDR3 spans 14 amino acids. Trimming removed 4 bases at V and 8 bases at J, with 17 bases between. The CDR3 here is CASSSYRVKQGYTF. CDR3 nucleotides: TGTGCCAGCAGTTCTTACAGGGTAAAGCAAGGCTACACCTTC.

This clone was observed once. The CDR3 sequence: CASSFRATGSTEAFF. The CDR3 coding sequence is TGTGCCAGCAGCTTTCGGGCTACAGGTAGCACTGAAGCTTTCTTT. The chain carries TRBV5-6 and TRBJ1-1; a possible D gene is TRBD1 (5 bases). The CDR3 has 15 amino acids. V shed 2 bases and J shed 4 bases, with 15 bases lying between them. Germline V gives CDR1 SGHDT, CDR2 YYEEEE.

The CDR3 DNA follows: TGTGCCAGCAGTGAAGAGGGGGACAGGGTAAACACCATATATTTT. It specifies CASSEEGDRVNTIYF. The chain links TRBV6-1 to TRBJ1-3, with 9 bases fitting TRBD1. The CDR3 spans 15 residues. Germline V gives CDR1 MNHNS, CDR2 SASEGT. V lost 1 base, J lost 6 bases, and 4 bases stayed unmatched.